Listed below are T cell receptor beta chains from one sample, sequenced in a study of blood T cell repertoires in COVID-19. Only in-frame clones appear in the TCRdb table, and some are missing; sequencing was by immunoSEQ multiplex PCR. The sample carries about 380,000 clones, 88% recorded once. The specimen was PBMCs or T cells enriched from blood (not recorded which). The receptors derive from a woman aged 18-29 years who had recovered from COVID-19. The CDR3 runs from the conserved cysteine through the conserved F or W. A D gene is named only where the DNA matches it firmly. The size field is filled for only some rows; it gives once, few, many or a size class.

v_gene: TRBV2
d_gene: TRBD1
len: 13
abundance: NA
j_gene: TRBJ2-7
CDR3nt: TGTGCCAGCACGGGACAGGGAGCCTACGAGCAGTACTTC
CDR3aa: CASTGQGAYEQYF

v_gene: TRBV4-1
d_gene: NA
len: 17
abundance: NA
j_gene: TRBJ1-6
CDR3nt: TGCGCCAGCAGCCAAGTTGTGCCAGCCCGGGGTGATTCACCCCTCCACTTT
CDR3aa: CASSQVVPARGDSPLHF

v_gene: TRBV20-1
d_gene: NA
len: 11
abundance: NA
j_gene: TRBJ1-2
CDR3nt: TGCAGTGCTATGCCGGGGTATGGCTACACCTTC
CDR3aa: CSAMPGYGYTF

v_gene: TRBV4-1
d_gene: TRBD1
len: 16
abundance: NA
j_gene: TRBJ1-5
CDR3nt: TGCGCCAGCAGCCGGGACAGGAACCCATCCAATCAGCCCCAGCATTTT
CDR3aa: CASSRDRNPSNQPQHF

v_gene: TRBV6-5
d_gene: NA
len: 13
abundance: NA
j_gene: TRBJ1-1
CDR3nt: TGTGCCAGCAGGGACTCCTCTGGGACTGAAGCTTTCTTT
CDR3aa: CASRDSSGTEAFF

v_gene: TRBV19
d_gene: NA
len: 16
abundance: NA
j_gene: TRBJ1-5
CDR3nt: TGTGCCAGTAGCTACTGGGGAGGGCGAGGCAATCAGCCCCAGCATTTT
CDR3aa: CASSYWGGRGNQPQHF

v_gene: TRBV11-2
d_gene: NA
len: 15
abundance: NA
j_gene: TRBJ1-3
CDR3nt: TGTGCCAGCAGCTTATCCCCAGGCCGTGGAAACACCATATATTTT
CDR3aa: CASSLSPGRGNTIYF

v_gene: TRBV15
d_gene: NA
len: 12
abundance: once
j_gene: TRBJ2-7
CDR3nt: TGTGCCACCAGCAGAGTCGGGGACGAGCAGTACTTC
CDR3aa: CATSRVGDEQYF

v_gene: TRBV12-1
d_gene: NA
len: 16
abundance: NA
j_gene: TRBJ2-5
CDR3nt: TGTGCCAGCAGCTTTGAGGCGGGGCGGGACCAAGAGACCCAGTACTTC
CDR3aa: CASSFEAGRDQETQYF

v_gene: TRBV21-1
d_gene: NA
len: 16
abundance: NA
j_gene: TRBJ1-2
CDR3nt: TGTGCCAGCAGTTCCCGACGCCCAGGGGTCAACTATGGCTACACCTTC
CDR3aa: CASSSRRPGVNYGYTF

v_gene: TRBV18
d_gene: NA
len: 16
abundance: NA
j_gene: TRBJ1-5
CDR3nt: TGTGCCAGCTCACCCTCTGTAGATCATAGCAATCAGCCCCAGCATTTT
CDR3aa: CASSPSVDHSNQPQHF

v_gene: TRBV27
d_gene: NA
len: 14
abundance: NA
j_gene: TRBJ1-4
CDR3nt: TGTGCCAGCAGTCTCCGGGACACCGATGAAAAACTGTTTTTT
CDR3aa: CASSLRDTDEKLFF

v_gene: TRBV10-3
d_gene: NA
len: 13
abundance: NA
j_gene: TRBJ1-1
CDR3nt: TGTGCCATCAGACCGGGTGTGGACACTGAAGCTTTCTTT
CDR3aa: CAIRPGVDTEAFF

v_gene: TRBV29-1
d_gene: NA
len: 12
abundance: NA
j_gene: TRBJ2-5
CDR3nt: TGCAGCGCGCGGACATCCGGGGAGACCCAGTACTTC
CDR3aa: CSARTSGETQYF

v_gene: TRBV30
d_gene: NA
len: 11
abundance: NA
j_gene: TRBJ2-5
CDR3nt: TGTGCCTGGAGTTTCTATGAGACCCAGTACTTC
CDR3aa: CAWSFYETQYF

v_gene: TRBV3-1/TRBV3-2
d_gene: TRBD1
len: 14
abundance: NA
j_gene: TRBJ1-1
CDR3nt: TGTGCCAGCAGCCTTACAGGGGGCGGGACTGAAGCTTTCTTT
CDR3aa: CASSLTGGGTEAFF

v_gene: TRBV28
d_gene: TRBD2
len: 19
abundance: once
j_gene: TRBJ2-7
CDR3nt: TGTGCCAGCAGTTTCCGGGGCAGGAGCGAGCGGGGGAGTTCCTACGAGCAGTACTTC
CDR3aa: CASSFRGRSERGSSYEQYF

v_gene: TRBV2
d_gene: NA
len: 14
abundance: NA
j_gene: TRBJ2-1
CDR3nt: TGTGCCAGCATTTCAGGGCTAACCTACAATGAGCAGTTCTTC
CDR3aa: CASISGLTYNEQFF

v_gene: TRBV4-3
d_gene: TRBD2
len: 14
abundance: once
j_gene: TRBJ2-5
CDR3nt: TGCGCCAGCAGCCAAGGGGAGGGATGGGAGACCCAGTACTTC
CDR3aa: CASSQGEGWETQYF

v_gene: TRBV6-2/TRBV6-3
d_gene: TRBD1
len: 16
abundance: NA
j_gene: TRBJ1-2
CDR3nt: TGTGCCAGCAGTCATGGCCTTACAGGGGTACACTATGGCTACACCTTC
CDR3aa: CASSHGLTGVHYGYTF

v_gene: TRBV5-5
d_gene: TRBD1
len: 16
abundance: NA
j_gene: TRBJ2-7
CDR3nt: TGTGCCAGCAGCTCGCTGTGGACAGGATCCTTTTACGAGCAGTACTTC
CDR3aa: CASSSLWTGSFYEQYF

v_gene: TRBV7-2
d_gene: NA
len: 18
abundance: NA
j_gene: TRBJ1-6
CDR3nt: TGTGCCAGCAGCTTAGCGCTGGGCACAATAACACCAAATTCACCCCTCCACTTT
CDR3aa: CASSLALGTITPNSPLHF

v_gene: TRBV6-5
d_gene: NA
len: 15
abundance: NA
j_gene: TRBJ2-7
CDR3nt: TGTGCCAGCAGTTCTGGTATCTACCATTCCTACGAGCAGTACTTC
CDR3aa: CASSSGIYHSYEQYF

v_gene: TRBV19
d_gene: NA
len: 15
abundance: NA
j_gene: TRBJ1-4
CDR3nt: TGTGCCAGTAGCCAAGGGTCAAAACGGGGTGAAAAACTGTTTTTT
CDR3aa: CASSQGSKRGEKLFF

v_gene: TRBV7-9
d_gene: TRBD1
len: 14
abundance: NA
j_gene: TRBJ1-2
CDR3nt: TGTGCCAGCAGCTTGGGGGACAGGGGAGGTGGCTACACCTTC
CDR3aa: CASSLGDRGGGYTF

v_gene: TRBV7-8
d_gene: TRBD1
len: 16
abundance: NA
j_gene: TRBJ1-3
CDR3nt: TGTGCCAGCAGCCCAATACAGGGGGGCTCTGGAAACACCATATATTTT
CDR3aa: CASSPIQGGSGNTIYF

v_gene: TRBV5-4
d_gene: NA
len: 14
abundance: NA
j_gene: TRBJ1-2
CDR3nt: TGTGCCAGCAGCCCGGACAGCTCTAACTATGGCTACACCTTC
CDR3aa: CASSPDSSNYGYTF

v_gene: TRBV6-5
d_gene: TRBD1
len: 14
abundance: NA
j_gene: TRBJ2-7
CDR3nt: TGTGCCAGCAGACGATCGGACAGGTCGGGAGAGCAGTACTTC
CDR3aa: CASRRSDRSGEQYF

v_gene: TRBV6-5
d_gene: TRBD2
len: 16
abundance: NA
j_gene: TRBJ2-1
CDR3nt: TGTGCCAGCAGTTACCGTCTAGCGGAACTATACAATGAGCAGTTCTTC
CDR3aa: CASSYRLAELYNEQFF

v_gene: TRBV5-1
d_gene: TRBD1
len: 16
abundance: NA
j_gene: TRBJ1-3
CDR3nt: TGCGCCAGCAGCTTGGCGCGGACAGGGGACGGAAACACCATATATTTT
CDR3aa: CASSLARTGDGNTIYF

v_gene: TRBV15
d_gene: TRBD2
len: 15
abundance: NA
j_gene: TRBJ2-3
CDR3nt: TGTGCCACCACGACAGCGGGGGCTAGCACAGATACGCAGTATTTT
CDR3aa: CATTTAGASTDTQYF